This TCR beta chain emerged from a study of OX40 agonist ivuxolimab in advanced cancers. This CDR3 contains 14 residues. Germline V CDR1 and CDR2: MNHEY, SMNVEV (reference sequence). V was cut by 5 bases and J by 0 bases, with 11 bases left in between. Method: immunoSEQ multiplex PCR; TCRdb's copy keeps in-frame clones and lacks some. Seen here are about 99,000 clones, about 91% observed once, and the top ten hold 0.25% to 0.35%. The chain carries TRBV27 and TRBJ2-7; D gene unclear. This sequence originates from an adult with an advanced solid tumor such as melanoma, head and neck, liver or kidney cancer. The sample was CD4+ or CD8+ T cells sorted from blood, taken in a trial of the OX40 agonist ivuxolimab. The CDR3 nucleotides read TGTGCCAGCAGTGGGCAAGTTAGCTCCTACGAGCAGTACTTC. Its protein product is CASSGQVSSYEQYF.